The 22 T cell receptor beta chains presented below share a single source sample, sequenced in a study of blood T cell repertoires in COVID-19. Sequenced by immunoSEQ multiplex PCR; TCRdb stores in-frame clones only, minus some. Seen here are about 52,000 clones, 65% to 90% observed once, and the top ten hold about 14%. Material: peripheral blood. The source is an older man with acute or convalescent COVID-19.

CDR3 sequence: CATSGDRGNYGYTF. CDR3 nucleotides: TGTGCCACCAGCGGTGACCGGGGTAACTATGGCTACACCTTC. V gene TRBV15 combines with J gene TRBJ1-2; no firm D call. V was trimmed by 5 bases and J by 1 base, leaving 11 bases between them. The CDR3 covers 14 residues. The germline gives CDR1 LNHNV, CDR2 YYDKDF (reference sequence).

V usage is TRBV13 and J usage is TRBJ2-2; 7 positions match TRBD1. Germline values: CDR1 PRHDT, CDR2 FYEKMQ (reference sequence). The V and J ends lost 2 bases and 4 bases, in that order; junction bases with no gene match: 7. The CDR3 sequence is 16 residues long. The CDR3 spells CASSLLGGAGTGELFF. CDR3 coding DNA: TGTGCCAGCAGCTTATTAGGGGGCGCTGGCACCGGGGAGCTGTTTTTT. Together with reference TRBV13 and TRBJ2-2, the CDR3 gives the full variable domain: AAGVIQSPRHLIKEKRETATLKCYPIPRHDTVYWYQQGPGQDPQFLISFYEKMQSDKGSIPDRFSAQQFSDYHSELNMSSLELGDSALYFCASSLLGGAGTGELFFGEGSRLTVL.

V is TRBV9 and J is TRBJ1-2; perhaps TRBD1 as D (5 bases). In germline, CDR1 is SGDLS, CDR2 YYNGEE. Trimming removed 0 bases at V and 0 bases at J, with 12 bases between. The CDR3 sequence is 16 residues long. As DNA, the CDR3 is TGTGCCAGCAGCGTAGCTACAGGAAACTCTAACTATGGCTACACCTTC. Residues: CASSVATGNSNYGYTF. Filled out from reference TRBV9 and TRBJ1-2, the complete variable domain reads DSGVTQTPKHLITATGQRVTLRCSPRSGDLSVYWYQQSLDQGLQFLIQYYNGEERAKGNILERFSAQQFPDLHSELNLSSLELGDSALYFCASSVATGNSNYGYTFGSGTRLTVV.

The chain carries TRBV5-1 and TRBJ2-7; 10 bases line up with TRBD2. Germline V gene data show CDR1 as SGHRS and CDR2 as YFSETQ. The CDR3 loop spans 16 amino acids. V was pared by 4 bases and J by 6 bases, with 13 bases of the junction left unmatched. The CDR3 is CASSPLPEREGLEQYF. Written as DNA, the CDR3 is TGCGCCAGCAGCCCTCTTCCGGAGCGGGAGGGGCTCGAGCAGTACTTC. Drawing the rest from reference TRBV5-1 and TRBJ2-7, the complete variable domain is KAGVTQTPRYLIKTRGQQVTLSCSPISGHRSVSWYQQTPGQGLQFLFEYFSETQRNKGNFPGRFSGRQFSNSRSEMNVSTLELGDSALYLCASSPLPEREGLEQYFGPGTRLTVT.

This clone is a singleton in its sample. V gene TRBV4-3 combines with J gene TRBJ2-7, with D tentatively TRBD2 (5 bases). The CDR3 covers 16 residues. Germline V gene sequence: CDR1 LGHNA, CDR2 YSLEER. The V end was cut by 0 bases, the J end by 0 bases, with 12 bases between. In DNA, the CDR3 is TGCGCCAGCAGCCAAGATCTAGCAGCCGGCTCCTACGAGCAGTACTTC. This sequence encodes CASSQDLAAGSYEQYF.

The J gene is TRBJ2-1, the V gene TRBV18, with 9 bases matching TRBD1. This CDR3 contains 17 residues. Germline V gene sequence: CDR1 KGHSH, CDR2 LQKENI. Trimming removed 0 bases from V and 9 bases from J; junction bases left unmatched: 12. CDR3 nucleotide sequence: TGTGCCAGCTCACCACCGAAGAGGGGGACAGGGTTGTTTGAGCAGTTCTTC. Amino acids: CASSPPKRGTGLFEQFF.

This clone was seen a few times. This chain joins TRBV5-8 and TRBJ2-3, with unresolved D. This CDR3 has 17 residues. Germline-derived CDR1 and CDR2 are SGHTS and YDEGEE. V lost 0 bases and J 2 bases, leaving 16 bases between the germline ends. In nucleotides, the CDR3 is TGTGCCAGCAGCTTGGGGCAGGCCTACCACTTCACAGATACGCAGTATTTT. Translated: CASSLGQAYHFTDTQYF.

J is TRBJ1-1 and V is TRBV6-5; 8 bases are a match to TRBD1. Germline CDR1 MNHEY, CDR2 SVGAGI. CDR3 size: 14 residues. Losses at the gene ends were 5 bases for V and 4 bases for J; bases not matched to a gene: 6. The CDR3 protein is CASSPRTGSTEAFF. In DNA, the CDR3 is TGTGCCAGCAGTCCCCGGACAGGGAGCACTGAAGCTTTCTTT.

As DNA, the CDR3 is TGCGCCAGCAGCTTCCAGGGGAACTACGAGCAGTACTTC. Translating it yields CASSFQGNYEQYF. The gene calls are TRBV5-1 and TRBJ2-7; possible D gene TRBD1, 6 bases. Per the germline V gene, CDR1 is SGHRS and CDR2 is YFSETQ. V lost 2 bases to trimming and J lost 3 bases, with 9 bases between them. This CDR3 spans 13 amino acids. Looking up the rest from reference TRBV5-1 and TRBJ2-7 gives the full variable domain: KAGVTQTPRYLIKTRGQQVTLSCSPISGHRSVSWYQQTPGQGLQFLFEYFSETQRNKGNFPGRFSGRQFSNSRSEMNVSTLELGDSALYLCASSFQGNYEQYFGPGTRLTVT.

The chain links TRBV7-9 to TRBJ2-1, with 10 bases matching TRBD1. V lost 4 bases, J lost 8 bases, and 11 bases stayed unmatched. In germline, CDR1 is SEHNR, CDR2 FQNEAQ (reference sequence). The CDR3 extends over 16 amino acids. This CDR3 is CASSSPRTGGIHEQFF. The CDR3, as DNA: TGTGCCAGCAGCTCTCCACGGACAGGGGGGATCCATGAGCAGTTCTTC.

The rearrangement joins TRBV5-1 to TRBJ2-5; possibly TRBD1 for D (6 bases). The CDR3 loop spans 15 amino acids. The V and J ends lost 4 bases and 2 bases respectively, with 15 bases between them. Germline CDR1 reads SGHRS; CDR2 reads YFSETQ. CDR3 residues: CASSGATGIQETQYF. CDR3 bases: TGCGCCAGCAGCGGCGCAACAGGGATTCAAGAGACCCAGTACTTC.

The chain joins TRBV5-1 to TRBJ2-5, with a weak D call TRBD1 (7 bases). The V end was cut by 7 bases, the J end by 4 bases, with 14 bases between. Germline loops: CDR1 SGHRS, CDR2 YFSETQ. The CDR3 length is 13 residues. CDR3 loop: CASCDQGGETQYF. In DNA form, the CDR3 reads TGCGCCAGCTGCGACCAGGGGGGAGAGACCCAGTACTTC. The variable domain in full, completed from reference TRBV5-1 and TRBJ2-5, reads KAGVTQTPRYLIKTRGQQVTLSCSPISGHRSVSWYQQTPGQGLQFLFEYFSETQRNKGNFPGRFSGRQFSNSRSEMNVSTLELGDSALYLCASCDQGGETQYFGPGTRLLVL.

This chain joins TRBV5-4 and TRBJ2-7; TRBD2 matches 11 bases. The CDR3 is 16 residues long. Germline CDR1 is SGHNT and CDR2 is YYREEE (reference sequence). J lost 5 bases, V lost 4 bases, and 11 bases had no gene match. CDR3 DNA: TGTGCCAGCAGCGATATACTAGCGGGAGTTACCAACGAGCAGTACTTC. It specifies CASSDILAGVTNEQYF.

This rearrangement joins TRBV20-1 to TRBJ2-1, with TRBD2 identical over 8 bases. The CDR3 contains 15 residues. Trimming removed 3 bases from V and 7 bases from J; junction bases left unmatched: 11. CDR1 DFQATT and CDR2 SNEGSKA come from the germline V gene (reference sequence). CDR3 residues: CSASWAGGPVNEQFF. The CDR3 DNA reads TGCAGTGCTAGTTGGGCGGGAGGTCCGGTAAATGAGCAGTTCTTC.

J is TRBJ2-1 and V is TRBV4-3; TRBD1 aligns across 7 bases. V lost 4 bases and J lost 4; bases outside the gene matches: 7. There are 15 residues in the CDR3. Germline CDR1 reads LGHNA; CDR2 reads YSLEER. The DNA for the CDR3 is TGCGCCAGCAGCCGCGGACAGGATCCTTACAATGAGCAGTTCTTC. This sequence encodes CASSRGQDPYNEQFF.

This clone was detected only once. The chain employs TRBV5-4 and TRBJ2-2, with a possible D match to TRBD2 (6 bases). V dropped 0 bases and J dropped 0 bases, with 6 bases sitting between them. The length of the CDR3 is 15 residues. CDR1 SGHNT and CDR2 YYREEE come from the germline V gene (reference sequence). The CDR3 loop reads CASSLGEANTGELFF. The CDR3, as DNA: TGTGCCAGCAGCTTGGGGGAGGCGAACACCGGGGAGCTGTTTTTT.

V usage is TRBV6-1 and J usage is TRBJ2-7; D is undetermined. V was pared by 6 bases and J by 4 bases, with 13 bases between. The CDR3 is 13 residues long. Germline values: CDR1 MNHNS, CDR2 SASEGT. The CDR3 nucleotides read TGTGCCAGCAGCCGGCTAGTGAATTACGAGCAGTACGTC. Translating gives CASSRLVNYEQYV.

This CDR3 is CASTKKTSGIPYNEQFF. The CDR3, as DNA: TGTGCCAGCACCAAAAAGACTAGCGGAATCCCTTACAATGAGCAGTTCTTC. V and J are TRBV27 and TRBJ2-1, with 9 bases lining up with TRBD2. The V and J ends lost 7 bases and 4 bases, in that order; junction bases with no gene match: 14. CDR1 is MNHEY and CDR2 is SMNVEV in the germline V gene (reference sequence). This CDR3 comprises 17 residues.

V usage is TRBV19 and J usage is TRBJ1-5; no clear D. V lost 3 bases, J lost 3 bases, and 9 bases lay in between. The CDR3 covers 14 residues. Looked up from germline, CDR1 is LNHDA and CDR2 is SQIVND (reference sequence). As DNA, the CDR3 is TGTGCCAGTAGTATCGACTGGGTCAATCAGCCCCAGCATTTT. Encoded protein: CASSIDWVNQPQHF. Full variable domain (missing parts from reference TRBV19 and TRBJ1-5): DGGITQSPKYLFRKEGQNVTLSCEQNLNHDAMYWYRQDPGQGLRLIYYSQIVNDFQKGDIAEGYSVSREKKESFPLTVTSAQKNPTAFYLCASSIDWVNQPQHFGDGTRLSIL.

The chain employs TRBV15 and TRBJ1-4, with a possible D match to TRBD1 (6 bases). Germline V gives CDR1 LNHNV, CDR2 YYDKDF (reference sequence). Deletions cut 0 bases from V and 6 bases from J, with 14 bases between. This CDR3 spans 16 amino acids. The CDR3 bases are TGTGCCACCAGCAGAGACAGCAGGGGTGGGGATGAAAAACTGTTTTTT. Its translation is CATSRDSRGGDEKLFF.

As DNA, the CDR3 is TGTGCCAGTTCCCTCCAGGCCCGGTCAAATGAGCAGTTCTTC. It encodes CASSLQARSNEQFF. This chain links TRBV18 with TRBJ2-1, with D hard to call. The germline V and J ends were trimmed by 9 bases and 7 bases, with 19 bases remaining between them. Germline V gives CDR1 KGHSH, CDR2 LQKENI. The CDR3 is 14 residues long.

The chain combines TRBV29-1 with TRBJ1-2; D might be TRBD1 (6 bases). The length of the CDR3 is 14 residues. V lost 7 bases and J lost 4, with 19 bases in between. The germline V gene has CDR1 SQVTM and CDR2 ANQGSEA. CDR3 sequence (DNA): TGCAGCGCCGAGAGCCGGGACATCCCCTATGGCTACACCTTC. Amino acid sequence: CSAESRDIPYGYTF.